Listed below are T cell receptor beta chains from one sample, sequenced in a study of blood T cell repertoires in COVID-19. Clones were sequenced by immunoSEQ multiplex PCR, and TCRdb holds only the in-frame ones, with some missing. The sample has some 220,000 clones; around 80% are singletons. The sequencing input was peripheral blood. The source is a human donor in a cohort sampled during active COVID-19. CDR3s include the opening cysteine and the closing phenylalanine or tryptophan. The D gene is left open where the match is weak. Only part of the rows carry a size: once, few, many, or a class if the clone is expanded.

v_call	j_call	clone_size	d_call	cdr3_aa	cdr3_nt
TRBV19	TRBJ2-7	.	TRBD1	CATLGQGLGEQYF	TGTGCCACCCTGGGACAGGGGCTCGGGGAGCAGTACTTC
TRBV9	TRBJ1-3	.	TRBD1	CASSATGLENTIYF	TGTGCCAGCAGCGCGACAGGGTTGGAGAACACCATATATTTT
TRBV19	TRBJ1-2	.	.	CASSRNRAEANYGYTF	TGTGCCAGTAGTAGGAACAGGGCGGAAGCTAACTATGGCTACACCTTC
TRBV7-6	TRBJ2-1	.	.	CASGRTTPTYNEQFF	TGTGCCAGCGGAAGGACTACCCCAACCTACAATGAGCAGTTCTTC
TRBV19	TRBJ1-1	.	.	CASSIREVNTEAFF	TGTGCCAGTAGTATAAGGGAGGTGAACACTGAAGCTTTCTTT
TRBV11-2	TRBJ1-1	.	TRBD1	CASSLGAGGGGSFF	TGTGCCAGCAGCTTAGGGGCAGGGGGTGGCGGGTCTTTCTTT
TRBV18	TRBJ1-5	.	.	CASSLLGGENQPQHF	TGTGCCAGCTCATTGTTGGGGGGAGAAAATCAGCCCCAGCATTTT
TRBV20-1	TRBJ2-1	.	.	CSAPRGREQFF	TGCAGTGCCCCCCGGGGTAGAGAGCAGTTCTTC
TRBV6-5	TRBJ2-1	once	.	CASSPGESSYNEQFF	TGTGCCAGCAGCCCCGGGGAGAGCTCCTACAATGAGCAGTTCTTC
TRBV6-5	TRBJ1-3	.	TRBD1	CASSRQGGKDTIYF	TGTGCCAGCAGCCGACAGGGGGGTAAAGACACCATATATTTT
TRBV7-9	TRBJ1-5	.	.	CASSRREDQPQHF	TGTGCCAGCAGCCGCAGGGAGGATCAGCCCCAGCATTTT
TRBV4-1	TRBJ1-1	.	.	CASSQDHAGYTEAFF	TGCGCCAGCAGCCAAGATCACGCAGGGTACACTGAAGCTTTCTTT
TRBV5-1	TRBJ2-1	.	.	CASSLSELPNEQFF	TGCGCCAGCAGCTTAAGCGAGTTGCCCAATGAGCAGTTCTTC
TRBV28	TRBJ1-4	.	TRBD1	CASSSTGAISNEKLFF	TGTGCCAGCAGTTCGACAGGGGCCATTTCTAATGAAAAACTGTTTTTT
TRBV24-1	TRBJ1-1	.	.	CATSDPLTRRAAFF	TGTGCCACTAGTGACCCCCTTACTAGACGGGCCGCTTTCTTT
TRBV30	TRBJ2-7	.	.	CAWSVGSEQYF	TGTGCCTGGAGTGTTGGGAGCGAGCAGTACTTC
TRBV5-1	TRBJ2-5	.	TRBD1	CASSPTGTGGGETQYF	TGCGCCAGCAGCCCGACCGGGACAGGGGGTGGTGAGACCCAGTACTTC
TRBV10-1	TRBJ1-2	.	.	CASSETVIPPNYGYTF	TGCGCCAGCAGTGAGACGGTCATTCCCCCTAACTATGGCTACACCTTC
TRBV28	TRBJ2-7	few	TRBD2	CASSPLLAGYYEQYF	TGTGCCAGCTCACCTCTCCTAGCGGGGTATTACGAGCAGTACTTC
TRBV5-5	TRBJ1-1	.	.	CASSFSRGWNTEAFF	TGTGCCAGCAGCTTTTCCAGGGGTTGGAACACTGAAGCTTTCTTT
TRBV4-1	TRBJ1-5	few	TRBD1	CASSDGTGGMPQHF	TGCGCCAGCAGCGATGGGACAGGGGGCATGCCCCAGCATTTT
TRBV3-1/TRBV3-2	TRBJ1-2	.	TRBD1	CASSPTGVNGYTF	TGTGCCAGCAGCCCGACAGGGGTCAATGGCTACACCTTC
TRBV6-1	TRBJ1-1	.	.	CASSETGWEGTEAFF	TGTGCCAGCAGTGAAACGGGATGGGAGGGCACTGAAGCTTTCTTT
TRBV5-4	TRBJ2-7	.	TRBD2	CASSLGRESSYEQYF	TGTGCCAGCAGCTTGGGGCGGGAGAGCTCCTACGAGCAGTACTTC
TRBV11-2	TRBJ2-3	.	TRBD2	CASSFGTSHPDTQYF	TGTGCCAGCAGCTTTGGGACTAGTCACCCAGATACGCAGTATTTT
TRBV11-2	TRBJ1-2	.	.	CASSLSDIDSYGYTF	TGTGCCAGCAGCTTATCGGATATTGACAGCTATGGCTACACCTTC
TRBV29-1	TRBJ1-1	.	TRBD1	CSAAEGATTEAFF	TGCAGCGCCGCAGAGGGGGCCACCACTGAAGCTTTCTTT
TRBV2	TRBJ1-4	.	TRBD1	CASSGQGAGGEKLFF	TGTGCCAGCAGCGGACAGGGGGCTGGCGGTGAAAAACTGTTTTTT
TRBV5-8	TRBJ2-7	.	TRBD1	CASSPGQGDEQYF	TGTGCCAGCAGCCCGGGACAGGGGGACGAGCAGTACTTC
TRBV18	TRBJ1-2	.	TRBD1	CASSPQTGNGYTF	TGTGCCAGCTCACCTCAGACAGGGAATGGCTACACCTTC
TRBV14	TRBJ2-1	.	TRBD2	CASSQVGGRASSEQFF	TGTGCCAGCAGCCAAGTAGGCGGGAGGGCCTCCTCTGAGCAGTTCTTC
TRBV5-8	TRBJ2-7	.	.	CASSGGTELKANF	TGTGCCAGCAGCGGAGGGACAGAACTTAAGGCGAACTTC
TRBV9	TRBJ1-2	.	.	CASSVSGFNYGYTF	TGTGCCAGCAGCGTATCAGGATTTAACTATGGCTACACCTTC
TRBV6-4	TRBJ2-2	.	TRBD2	CASTHAFERGGGGELFF	TGTGCCAGCACCCACGCGTTCGAGCGGGGGGGAGGCGGGGAGCTGTTTTTT
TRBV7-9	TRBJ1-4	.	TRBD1	CASSSGTGINEKLFF	TGTGCCAGCAGCTCAGGGACAGGGATAAATGAAAAACTGTTTTTT
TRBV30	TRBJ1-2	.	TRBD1	CAWSTSGQGAYGYTF	TGTGCCTGGAGTACTTCGGGACAGGGGGCGTATGGCTACACCTTC
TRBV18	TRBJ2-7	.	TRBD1	CASSSGQGAYEQYF	TGTGCCAGCTCATCGGGACAGGGGGCCTACGAGCAGTACTTC
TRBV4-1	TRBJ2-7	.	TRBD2	CASSPTSGRAHEQYF	TGCGCCAGCAGCCCCACTAGCGGGAGGGCCCACGAGCAGTACTTC
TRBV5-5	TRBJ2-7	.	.	CASSLGAGRAYEQYF	TGTGCCAGCAGCTTGGGGGCGGGTCGGGCCTACGAGCAGTACTTC
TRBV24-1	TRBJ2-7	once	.	CATSDPGVNEQYF	TGTGCCACCAGTGACCCGGGGGTCAACGAGCAGTACTTC
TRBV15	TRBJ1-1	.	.	CATRGRRDNEAFF	TGTGCCACCAGAGGGAGGCGTGATAATGAAGCTTTCTTT
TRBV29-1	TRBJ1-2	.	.	CSVETDNYGYTF	TGCAGCGTTGAAACAGATAACTATGGCTACACCTTC
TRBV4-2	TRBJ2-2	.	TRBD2	CASSQDLASGGGGELFF	TGTGCCAGCAGCCAAGATCTTGCTAGCGGGGGCGGCGGGGAGCTGTTTTTT
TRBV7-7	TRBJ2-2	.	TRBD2	CASSLGGTSHGELFF	TGTGCTAGCAGCTTGGGAGGGACTAGCCACGGGGAGCTGTTTTTT
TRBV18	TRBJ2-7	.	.	CASSPRGAGNEQYF	TGTGCCAGCTCACCACGCGGGGCGGGTAACGAGCAGTACTTC
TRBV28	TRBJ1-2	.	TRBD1	CASSAPGQGSGYTF	TGTGCCAGCAGTGCTCCGGGACAGGGCTCTGGCTACACCTTC
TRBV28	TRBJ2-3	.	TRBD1	CASSPNRGADTQYF	TGTGCCAGCAGTCCCAACAGGGGTGCAGATACGCAGTATTTT
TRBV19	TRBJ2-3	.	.	CASSPSRRDTQYF	TGTGCCAGTAGTCCTTCCCGTCGGGATACGCAGTATTTT
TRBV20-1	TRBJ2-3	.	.	CSAMTTDTQYF	TGCAGTGCTATGACAACAGATACGCAGTATTTT
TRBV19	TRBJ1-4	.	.	CASSSGQSIEKLFF	TGTGCCAGTAGTTCCGGACAGTCGATAGAAAAACTGTTTTTT
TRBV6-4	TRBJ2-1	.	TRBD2	CASSDVGGDSYEQFF	TGTGCCAGCAGTGACGTTGGGGGGGATTCGTATGAGCAGTTCTTC
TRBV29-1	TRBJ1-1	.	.	CSVLTGEGWDTEAFF	TGCAGCGTTTTGACGGGGGAGGGGTGGGACACTGAAGCTTTCTTT
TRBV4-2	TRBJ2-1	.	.	CASSPGDNEQFF	TGTGCCAGCAGCCCGGGTGACAATGAGCAGTTCTTC
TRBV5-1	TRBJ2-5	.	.	CASSLKGRGPETQYF	TGCGCCAGCAGCTTGAAGGGCAGGGGCCCAGAGACCCAGTACTTC
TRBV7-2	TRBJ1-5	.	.	CASSLGGGTQHF	TGTGCCAGCAGCTTAGGGGGCGGGACCCAGCATTTT
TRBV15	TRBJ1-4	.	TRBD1	CATSDRVDEKLFF	TGTGCCACCAGTGACAGGGTAGATGAAAAACTGTTTTTT
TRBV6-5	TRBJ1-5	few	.	CASSPTLNQPQHF	TGTGCCAGCAGTCCGACACTCAATCAGCCCCAGCATTTT
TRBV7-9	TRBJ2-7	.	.	CASSSSVYEQYF	TGTGCCAGCAGCTCTTCAGTCTACGAGCAGTACTTC